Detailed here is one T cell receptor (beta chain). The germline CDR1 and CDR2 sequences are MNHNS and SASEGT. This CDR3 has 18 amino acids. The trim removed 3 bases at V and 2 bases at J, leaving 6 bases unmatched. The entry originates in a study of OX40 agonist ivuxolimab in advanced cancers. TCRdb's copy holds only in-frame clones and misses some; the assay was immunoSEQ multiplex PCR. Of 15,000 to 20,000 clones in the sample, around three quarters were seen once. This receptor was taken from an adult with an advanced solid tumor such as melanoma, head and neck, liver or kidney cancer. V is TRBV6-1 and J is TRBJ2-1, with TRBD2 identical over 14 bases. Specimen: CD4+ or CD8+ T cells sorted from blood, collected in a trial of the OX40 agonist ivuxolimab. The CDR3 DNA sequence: TGTGCCAGCAGTGAGACTAGCGGGAGGGCCGGGGCCTACAATGAGCAGTTCTTC. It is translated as CASSETSGRAGAYNEQFF.